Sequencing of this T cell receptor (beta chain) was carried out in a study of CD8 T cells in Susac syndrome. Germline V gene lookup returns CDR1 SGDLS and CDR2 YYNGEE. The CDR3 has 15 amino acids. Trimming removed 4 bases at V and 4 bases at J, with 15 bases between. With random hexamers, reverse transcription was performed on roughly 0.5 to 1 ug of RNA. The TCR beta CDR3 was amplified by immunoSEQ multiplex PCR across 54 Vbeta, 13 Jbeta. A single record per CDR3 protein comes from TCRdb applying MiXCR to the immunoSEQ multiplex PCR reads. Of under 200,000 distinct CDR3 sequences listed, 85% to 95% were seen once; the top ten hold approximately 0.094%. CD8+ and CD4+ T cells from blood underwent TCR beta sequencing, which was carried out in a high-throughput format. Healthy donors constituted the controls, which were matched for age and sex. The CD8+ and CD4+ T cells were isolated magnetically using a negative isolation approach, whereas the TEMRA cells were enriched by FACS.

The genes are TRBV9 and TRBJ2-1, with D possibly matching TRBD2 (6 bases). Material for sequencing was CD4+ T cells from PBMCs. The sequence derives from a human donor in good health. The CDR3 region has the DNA TGTGCCAGCAGCCCCCCCGGGACTGGATACAATGAGCAGTTCTTC. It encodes CASSPPGTGYNEQFF.